The text below deals with one T cell receptor (beta chain). Antigen: not known. The sample originates from a study of beta chain features in type 1 diabetes. Findings of the study overall: In every one of the four CD4+ subsets, TCRB CDR3s were moderately but significantly shorter in Type 1 diabetes patients.

Reverse transcription of all isolated RNA meant that expressed TCRB transcripts were sequenced. The protocol was immunoSEQ multiplex PCR, while the TCRdb copy is restricted to in-frame clones and leaves out a portion. Here the sample spans more than 550,000 clones, more than 12% being singletons. CD45RO/CCR7/CD25/CD127/CD95/CD27 staining was used to isolate CD4+ naive, central memory, regulatory and stem cell-like memory cells by sorting. V was trimmed by 5 bases and J by 3 bases, leaving 5 bases between them. The CDR3 is 12 residues long. Germline CDR1 GTSNPN, CDR2 SVGIG (reference sequence). Source material: naive CD4+ T cells from blood. V is TRBV30 and J is TRBJ1-6; no reliable D call. The origin of this receptor is a man aged 18 to 30 with type 1 diabetes. As DNA, the CDR3 is TGTGCCTGGGGCGTCTATAATTCACCCCTCCACTTT. As protein: CAWGVYNSPLHF. The variable domain in full, completed from reference TRBV30 and TRBJ1-6, reads SQTIHQWPATLVQPVGSPLSLECTVEGTSNPNLYWYRQAAGRGLQLLFYSVGIGQISSEVPQNLSASRPQDRQFILSSKKLLLSDSGFYLCAWGVYNSPLHFGNGTRLTVT.